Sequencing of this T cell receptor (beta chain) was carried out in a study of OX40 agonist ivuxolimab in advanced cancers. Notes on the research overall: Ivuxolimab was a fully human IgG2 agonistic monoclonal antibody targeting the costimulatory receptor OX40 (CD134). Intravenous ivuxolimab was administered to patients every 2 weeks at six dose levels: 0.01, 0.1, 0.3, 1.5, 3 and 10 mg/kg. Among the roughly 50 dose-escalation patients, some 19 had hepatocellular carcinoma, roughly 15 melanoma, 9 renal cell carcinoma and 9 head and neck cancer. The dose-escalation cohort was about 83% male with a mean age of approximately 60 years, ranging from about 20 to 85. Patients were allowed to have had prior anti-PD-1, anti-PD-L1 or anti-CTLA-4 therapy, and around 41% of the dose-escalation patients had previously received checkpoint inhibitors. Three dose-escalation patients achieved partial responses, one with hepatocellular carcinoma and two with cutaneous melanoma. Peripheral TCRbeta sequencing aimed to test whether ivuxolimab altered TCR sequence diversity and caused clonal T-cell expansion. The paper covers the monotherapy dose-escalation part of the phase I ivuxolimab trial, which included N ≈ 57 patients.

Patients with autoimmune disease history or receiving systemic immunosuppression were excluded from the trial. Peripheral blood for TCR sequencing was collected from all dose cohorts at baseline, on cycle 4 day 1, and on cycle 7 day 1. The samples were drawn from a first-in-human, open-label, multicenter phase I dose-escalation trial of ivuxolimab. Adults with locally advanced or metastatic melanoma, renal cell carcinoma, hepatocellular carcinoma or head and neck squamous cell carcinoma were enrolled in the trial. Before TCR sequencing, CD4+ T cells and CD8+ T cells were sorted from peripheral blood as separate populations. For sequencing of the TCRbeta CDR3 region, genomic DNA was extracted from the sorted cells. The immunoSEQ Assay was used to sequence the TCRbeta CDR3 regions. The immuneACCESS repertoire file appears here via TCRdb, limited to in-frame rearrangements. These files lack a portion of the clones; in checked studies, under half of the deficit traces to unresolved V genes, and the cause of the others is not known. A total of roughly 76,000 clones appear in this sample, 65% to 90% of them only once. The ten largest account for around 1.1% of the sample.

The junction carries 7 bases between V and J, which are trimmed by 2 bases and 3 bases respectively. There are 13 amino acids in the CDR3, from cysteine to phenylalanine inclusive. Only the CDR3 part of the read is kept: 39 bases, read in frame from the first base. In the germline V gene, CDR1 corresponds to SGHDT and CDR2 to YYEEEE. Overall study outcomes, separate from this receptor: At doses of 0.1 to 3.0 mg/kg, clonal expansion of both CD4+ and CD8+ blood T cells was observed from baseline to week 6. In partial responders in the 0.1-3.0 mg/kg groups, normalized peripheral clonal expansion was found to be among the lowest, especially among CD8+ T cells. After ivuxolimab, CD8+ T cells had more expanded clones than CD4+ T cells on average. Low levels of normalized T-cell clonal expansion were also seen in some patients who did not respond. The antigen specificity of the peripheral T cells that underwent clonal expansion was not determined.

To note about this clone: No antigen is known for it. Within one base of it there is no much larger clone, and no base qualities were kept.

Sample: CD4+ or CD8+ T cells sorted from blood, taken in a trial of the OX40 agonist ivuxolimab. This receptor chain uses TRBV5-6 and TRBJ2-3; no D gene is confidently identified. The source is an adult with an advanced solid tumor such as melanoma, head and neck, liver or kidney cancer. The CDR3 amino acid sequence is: CASSFEVTDTQYF. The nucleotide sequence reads TGTGCCAGCAGCTTCGAAGTTACAGATACGCAGTATTTT.